A single sample is the source of the 17 T cell receptor beta chains below, sequenced in a study of technical replicates of blood from a handful of donors. Assay used: immunoSEQ multiplex PCR; TCRdb lists only in-frame clones, some missing. The table lists approximately 13,000 clones, around four fifths of them singletons. The specimen was PBMCs. The receptors stem from a human donor in good health.

This clone was seen only a few times. The chain joins TRBV7-2 to TRBJ1-4; perhaps TRBD1 as D (5 bases). Germline assignment: CDR1 SGHTA and CDR2 FQGNSA. Trimming shortened V by 1 base and J by 8 bases, and 11 bases separated the two germline ends. This CDR3 is built from 14 residues. The chain's CDR3 is CASSLVAGGEKLFF. The CDR3 DNA reads as TGTGCCAGCAGCTTAGTGGCTGGGGGGGAAAAACTGTTTTTT.

The rearrangement joins TRBV30 to TRBJ2-3; tentative D call: TRBD2 (6 bases). Deletions cut 2 bases from V and 4 bases from J, with 10 bases between. The CDR3 spans 13 residues. Germline V gives CDR1 GTSNPN, CDR2 SVGIG (reference sequence). CDR3 nucleotides: TGTGCCTGGAGTCGGAGGGAGGCAGATACGCAGTATTTT. It translates to CAWSRREADTQYF.

CDR3 coding DNA: TGTGCCAGCAGTGACCCCGGTGATGTTCAGCCCCAGCATTTT. It encodes CASSDPGDVQPQHF. The gene calls are TRBV6-1 and TRBJ1-5, with no clear D. The length of the CDR3 is 14 residues. Trimming took off 3 bases at V and 6 bases at J, with 12 bases between the two ends. Germline V gene sequence: CDR1 MNHNS, CDR2 SASEGT.

The V call is TRBV5-1, the J call TRBJ2-5; TRBD2 matches 10 bases. After removal of 4 bases from V and 0 bases from J, the junction contained 9 bases not matched to a gene. This CDR3 contains 17 residues. The germline V gene encodes CDR1 SGHRS and CDR2 YFSETQ. The CDR3 region has the DNA TGCGCCAGCAGCGATGGGGCTAGCGGGAGTCACCAAGAGACCCAGTACTTC. Amino acid sequence: CASSDGASGSHQETQYF.

The chain carries TRBV5-5 and TRBJ1-5; TRBD1 is a possible D gene (6 bases). The ends were cut back, 0 bases at V and 9 bases at J, with 13 bases in the middle. The CDR3 is 14 residues long. Per germline, CDR1 SGHKS and CDR2 YYEKEE (reference sequence). This CDR3 is CASSLEGQQVPQHF. The CDR3 DNA reads TGTGCCAGCAGCTTGGAAGGACAGCAAGTGCCCCAGCATTTT. Complete variable domain (other parts from reference TRBV5-5 and TRBJ1-5): DAGVTQSPTHLIKTRGQQVTLRCSPISGHKSVSWYQQVLGQGPQFIFQYYEKEERGRGNFPDRFSARQFPNYSSELNVNALLLGDSALYLCASSLEGQQVPQHFGDGTRLSIL.

The chain recombines TRBV10-2 with TRBJ1-5; 9 bases match TRBD1. The CDR3 has 15 amino acids. The germline gives CDR1 WSHSY, CDR2 SAAADI. V lost 6 bases to trimming and J lost 4 bases; unmatched junction nucleotides: 7. CDR3: CASRTGQGLNQPQHF. CDR3 nucleotide sequence: TGCGCCAGCAGAACGGGACAGGGCTTAAATCAGCCCCAGCATTTT.

This chain uses TRBV6-1 with TRBJ1-2, with TRBD1 matching over 7 bases. Per the germline V gene, CDR1 is MNHNS and CDR2 is SASEGT. V lost 1 base, J lost 7 bases, and 12 bases stayed unmatched. This CDR3 is built from 16 residues. The CDR3, as DNA: TGTGCCAGCAGTGAAGTGAATTCAGGGGGTAAGGGTGGCTACACCTTC. Translating gives CASSEVNSGGKGGYTF.

V is TRBV10-3 and J is TRBJ2-1; D remains unclear. V lost 3 bases to trimming and J lost 7 bases, with 16 bases between them. Looked up from germline, CDR1 is ENHRY and CDR2 is SYGVKD. The CDR3 covers 15 residues. In DNA form, the CDR3 reads TGTGCCATCAGTGACACCGAGCCAAGTAAGAATGAGCAGTTCTTC. It codes for CAISDTEPSKNEQFF.

The chain couples TRBV4-2 to TRBJ2-3, with TRBD2 matching 11 bases. CDR3 length equals 16 residues. In germline, CDR1 is LGHNA, CDR2 YNFKEQ. The J segment lost 6 bases and the V segment lost 1 base, leaving 6 bases of the junction unmatched. CDR3 loop: CASSQGLSGRGDTQYF. DNA for the CDR3: TGTGCCAGCAGCCAAGGACTTAGCGGGAGGGGGGATACGCAGTATTTT.

The J gene is TRBJ2-3, the V gene TRBV28, with 7 bases identical to TRBD2. Germline CDR1 MDHEN, CDR2 SYDVKM. CDR3 size: 13 residues. V shed 6 bases and J 8 bases; nucleotides not matched to a gene: 8. CDR3 in amino acids: CASSAGATGTQYF. The DNA of the CDR3 is TGTGCCAGCAGCGCGGGAGCTACGGGTACGCAGTATTTT.

The J gene is TRBJ2-4, the V gene TRBV4-2, with 11 bases matching TRBD1. This CDR3 contains 15 residues. CDR1 LGHNA and CDR2 YNFKEQ come from the germline V gene. J gave up 8 bases and V 8 bases, and 11 bases lay outside the gene matches. This chain's CDR3 is CASVSRTGGLDIQYF. The CDR3 nucleotides read TGTGCCAGCGTTAGTCGGACAGGGGGCCTGGACATTCAGTACTTC.

This sequence joins TRBV5-8 and TRBJ1-2; D gene ambiguous. The CDR3 length is 15 residues. Per germline, CDR1 SGHTS and CDR2 YDEGEE. V was trimmed by 2 bases and J by 4 bases, leaving 15 bases between them. The CDR3 loop reads CASSFGMEHSYGYTF. The DNA of the CDR3 is TGTGCCAGCAGCTTCGGAATGGAACACAGCTATGGCTACACCTTC.

The chain recombines TRBV10-3 with TRBJ2-2, with 9 bases fitting TRBD2. Per germline, CDR1 ENHRY and CDR2 SYGVKD. The junction had 10 bases not matched to a gene; V was cut back by 11 bases and J by 0 bases. This CDR3 region has 16 residues. Written as DNA, the CDR3 is TGTGCCGTCTTGACTAGCGGAGGGACGAACACCGGGGAGCTGTTTTTT. It encodes CAVLTSGGTNTGELFF.

This clone appeared a few times. The J gene is TRBJ2-3, the V gene TRBV30; D is unresolved. This CDR3 comprises 13 residues. V was pared by 0 bases and J by 4 bases, with 8 bases between. Germline loops: CDR1 GTSNPN, CDR2 SVGIG (reference sequence). Here the CDR3 reads CAWSVRSSDTQYF. DNA of the CDR3: TGTGCCTGGAGTGTACGCAGTTCAGATACGCAGTATTTT.

This rearrangement joins TRBV4-2 to TRBJ2-7; the D is unclear. CDR3 length equals 11 residues. Per the germline V gene, CDR1 is LGHNA and CDR2 is YNFKEQ. V was trimmed by 3 bases and J by 5 bases, leaving 5 bases between them. CDR3 DNA: TGTGCCAGCAGCCAGGGCCACGAGCAGTACTTC. This encodes CASSQGHEQYF.

The genes are TRBV5-5 and TRBJ2-7; 8 bases line up with TRBD1. This CDR3 region has 15 residues. V dropped 5 bases and J dropped 2; count of bases not matched to a gene: 9. Per germline, CDR1 SGHKS and CDR2 YYEKEE (reference sequence). The CDR3 region is CASSSGTGFTYEQYF. Here the CDR3 DNA reads TGTGCCAGCAGTTCAGGGACAGGATTCACCTACGAGCAGTACTTC.

This chain uses TRBV5-1 with TRBJ2-3, with 8 bases that match TRBD2. The J segment lost 6 bases and the V segment lost 0 bases, leaving 3 bases of the junction unmatched. Germline V CDR1 and CDR2: SGHRS, YFSETQ. The CDR3 contains 14 residues. CDR3 protein: CASSLDSGGDTQYF. In DNA form, the CDR3 reads TGCGCCAGCAGCTTGGACTCGGGAGGGGATACGCAGTATTTT. Supplemented by reference TRBV5-1 and TRBJ2-3, the full variable domain reads KAGVTQTPRYLIKTRGQQVTLSCSPISGHRSVSWYQQTPGQGLQFLFEYFSETQRNKGNFPGRFSGRQFSNSRSEMNVSTLELGDSALYLCASSLDSGGDTQYFGPGTRLTVL.